This TCR beta chain was sequenced during a study of T cell repertoires in cytomegalovirus infection. About the research overall: A matching HLA type, together with CMV infection, was signaled by public TCR beta signatures.

CDR3 length: 13 amino acids. Germline values: CDR1 LNHDA, CDR2 SQIVND (reference sequence). V lost 1 base and J lost 5, with 7 bases in between. Findings and limits, study-wide: HLA-C-restricted TCR beta clonotypes specific for CMV led the ex vivo response. Carriers of CMV plus the relevant HLA were identified by cumulative public TCR beta family frequency.

Each CDR3 protein gets one entry after TCRdb re-called the reads with MiXCR. The repertoire includes around 740,000 distinct CDR3 sequences, 35% to 45% of them detected once, and under 3% sits in the top ten. Details on this clonotype: Its specificity is not known.

The sequencing sample was made of PBMCs. This clonotype was sampled from a human donor in good health (CMV status not recorded). Some clones in this sample may be carry-over from other donors' samples. The gene calls are TRBV19 and TRBJ2-3; D gene uncertain. The CDR3 bases are TGTGCCAGTAGTATAGGGCGAGAAGATACGCAGTATTTT. Translation: CASSIGREDTQYF.